The source of this T cell receptor (beta chain) is a study of blood T cell repertoires in COVID-19. For the study at large: Sites in the United States, Italy and Spain provided acute and convalescent COVID-19 samples. PBMCs, B-cell-depleted T cells, or T cells provided the cDNA or gDNA that made up the material.

CDR3 length equals 14 residues. Germline assignment: CDR1 MDHEN and CDR2 SYDVKM. The germline V and J ends were trimmed by 7 bases and 0 bases, with 9 bases remaining between them. The protocol was immunoSEQ multiplex PCR, while the TCRdb copy is restricted to in-frame clones and leaves out a portion. Of around 360,000 clones in the sample, 87% were seen once. This TCR came from a woman under 40 with COVID-19, enrolled during active disease. V and J are TRBV28 and TRBJ1-4; no firm D call. Sequencing used peripheral blood. The CDR3 nucleotides read TGTGCCAGCAATACACCAGCAACTAATGAAAAACTGTTTTTT. Protein sequence: CASNTPATNEKLFF.